A single sample is the source of the 9 T cell receptor beta chains below, sequenced in a study of T cell clonality in common variable immunodeficiency (dated by TCRdb to the mid-2010s). Receptors were amplified or captured by the immunoSEQ multiplex PCR assay. TCRdb stores this immuneACCESS table with in-frame sequences only. Part of the clones is absent; in the studies checked, under half of the shortfall reflects unresolved V genes, and no reason is known for the rest. This sample has about 42,000 clones, none of them a singleton. Together, the top ten hold approximately 1.4% of the sample. Sequencing used peripheral blood mononuclear cells. The receptor source for this set is a person aged 18 to 75 in good health.

This clone was seen at least ten times. Read coverage stops 3 residues before the CDR3 terminus; the germline J gene supplies the remainder. This chain links TRBV7-9 with TRBJ1-5; maybe TRBD1 (6 bases). This CDR3 has 15 residues. Trimming stripped 0 bases from V and 6 bases from J, with 12 bases between. Germline V gene sequence: CDR1 SEHNR, CDR2 FQNEAQ (reference sequence). The sequenced CDR3 bases are TGTGCCAGCAGCTTAGCGGGGGCAGGGTTTCAGCCC. Encoded protein: CASSLAGAGFQP. The entire CDR3 is CASSLAGAGFQPQHF.

This clone appeared many times. The CDR3 end lies 3 residues beyond the end of the read and is filled in from the germline J gene. The gene calls are TRBV5-1 and TRBJ2-4; D possibly matches TRBD1 or TRBD2 (5 bases each). The CDR3 is 17 residues long. The V gene lost 0 bases and the J gene lost 0 bases, with 13 bases spanning the gap. The germline CDR1 and CDR2 sequences are SGHRS and YFSETQ. The sequenced CDR3 bases are TGCGCCAGCAGCTTGGAGGGGTCGGGAATAGCCAAAAACATT. This translates into CASSLEGSGIAKNI. The full CDR3 sequence reads CASSLEGSGIAKNIQYF.

This clone appeared many times. The CDR3 DNA, read in part, is TGTGCCAGCTCACCACGGGACTTTCTCTCCTACGAG. Protein: CASSPRDFLSYE. The whole CDR3 reads CASSPRDFLSYEQYF. This rearrangement joins TRBV18 to TRBJ2-7, with D maybe TRBD2 (6 bases). The CDR3 end falls 3 residues outside the read, so it is completed with the germline J gene. Germline-derived CDR1 and CDR2 are KGHSH and LQKENI. Trimming stripped 1 base from V and 0 bases from J, with 10 bases between. The CDR3 has 15 amino acids.

In its sample, this clone was seen many times. The germline gene is not matched at one end of the junction; a read error may be the cause. The missing CDR3 end, 3 residues past where the read stops, is filled in from the germline J gene. The chain couples TRBV20-1 to TRBJ2-2; 8 bases match TRBD2. This CDR3 region has 16 residues. From germline, CDR1 is DFQATT and CDR2 SNEGSKA (reference sequence). CDR3 loop: CSARVGGRSNTGELFF. Incomplete CDR3 DNA: TGCAGTGCCAGAGTTGGCGGGAGGTCGAACACCGGGGAG.

This clone was seen repeatedly, ten times or more. The read ends 3 residues shy of where the CDR3 ends; the end is completed using the germline J gene. The chain employs TRBV14 and TRBJ2-7, with D maybe TRBD1 (6 bases). Deletions cut 2 bases from V and 2 bases from J, with 10 bases between. Per the germline V gene, CDR1 is SGHDN and CDR2 is FVKESK. The CDR3 is made up of 14 amino acids. Incomplete CDR3 DNA: TGTGCCAGCAGCCAAATCGGGACAACCTACGAG. As protein: CASSQIGTTYE. The whole CDR3 is CASSQIGTTYEQYF.

Concerning this clone itself: The missing CDR3 end, 3 residues past where the read stops, is filled in from the germline J gene. The genes are TRBV2 and TRBJ1-2; a weak D match, TRBD1 (5 bases). The CDR3 spans 13 residues. Germline values: CDR1 SNHLY, CDR2 FYNNEI. CDR3 region: CASERQQSYDYTF. Incomplete CDR3 DNA: TGTGCCAGCGAGAGACAGCAGTCCTACGAC.

This clone was counted ten times or more. The observed sequence ends 3 residues before the CDR3 terminus, with the missing tail filled in from the germline J gene. The J gene is TRBJ1-6, the V gene TRBV5-1, with D perhaps TRBD1 (6 bases). The length of the CDR3 is 17 residues. Trimming took off 0 bases at V and 7 bases at J, with 17 bases between the two ends. The germline gives CDR1 SGHRS, CDR2 YFSETQ. The CDR3 loop is CASSLGGRGSTNSPLHF. The CDR3 bases that were read are TGCGCCAGCAGCTTGGGCGGCAGGGGTTCAACGAATTCACCC.

Many counts were recorded for this clone. The DNA ends 3 residues before the CDR3 does, and the rest of the CDR3 is filled in from the germline J gene. This chain joins TRBV20-1 and TRBJ2-2, with TRBD1 identical over 7 bases. The CDR3 loop spans 15 amino acids. The V segment lost 5 bases and the J segment 5 bases; nucleotides outside the gene matches: 11. The germline gives CDR1 DFQATT, CDR2 SNEGSKA (reference sequence). The covered CDR3 bases are TGCAGTGCTCCGAACAGGGGCCGGAGGACCGGGGAG. Translation gives CSAPNRGRRTGE. Given in full, the CDR3 is CSAPNRGRRTGELFF.

This clone was seen only a few times. The read halts 3 residues ahead of the CDR3 end, with the missing end drawn from the germline J gene. The chain links TRBV7-9 to TRBJ1-6; 7 bases align to TRBD1. Germline V gives CDR1 SEHNR, CDR2 FQNEAQ (reference sequence). This CDR3 contains 14 residues. Trimming removed 1 base from V and 7 bases from J; junction bases left unmatched: 1. This CDR3 is CASSLEQGNSPLHF. The CDR3 bases that were read are TGTGCCAGCAGCTTAGAACAGGGGAATTCACCC. Supplemented by reference TRBV7-9 and TRBJ1-6, the full variable domain reads DTGVSQNPRHKITKRGQNVTFRCDPISEHNRLYWYRQTLGQGPEFLTYFQNEAQLEKSRLLSDRFSAERPKGSFSTLEIQRTEQGDSAMYLCASSLEQGNSPLHFGNGTRLTVT.